This T cell receptor beta chain appears in the sequencing data of a study of T cells after yellow fever vaccination. By 5'RACE template switching, TCR cDNA was produced, with a universal primer site and UMIs added in the process. TCRdb reanalysed the 5' RACE reads using MiXCR and keeps one entry per CDR3 protein. The data hold 150,000 to 200,000 distinct CDR3 sequences, with approximately 9.7% observed a single time. Study results and limitations: Abundant bulk-population clonotypes could contaminate the FACS-sorted repertoires. The booster saw the reappearance of most primary-vaccination clones (nearly 98% CD4, 70% to 90% CD8). A small proportion of clonotypes was detected in both the CD4 and CD8 compartments.

A remark on this clonotype: The target antigen is unknown.

The V segment lost 1 base and the J segment 2 bases; nucleotides outside the gene matches: 2. The CDR3 loop spans 16 amino acids. Germline V gives CDR1 MDHEN, CDR2 SYDVKM. The starting material was CD8+ T cells sorted from PBMCs, obtained 45 days after the yellow fever booster vaccination. V and J are TRBV28 and TRBJ2-1; 10 nucleotides align to TRBD2. The origin of this receptor is a man aged 18-30 years who received the YFV17D yellow fever vaccine. CDR3 in DNA: TGTGCCAGCAGTTTATTAGCGGGGGGCCCCTACAATGAGCAGTTCTTC. The encoded protein is CASSLLAGGPYNEQFF.